A single sample is the source of the 28 T cell receptor beta chains below, sequenced in a study of blood T cell repertoires in COVID-19. Measured with immunoSEQ multiplex PCR; TCRdb has only the in-frame clones, and not every one. The repertoire includes 55,000 to 65,000 clones, about 87% of them detected once, and approximately 6.9% sits in the top ten. Sample: peripheral blood. The receptors come from a man in his 60s with active or convalescent COVID-19.

This clone was seen a single time. This chain connects TRBV15 to TRBJ2-7; perhaps TRBD1 as D (6 bases). V gave up 0 bases and J gave up 0 bases, with 9 bases separating them. Germline V gene lookup returns CDR1 LNHNV and CDR2 YYDKDF (reference sequence). The CDR3 covers 15 residues. CDR3 in amino acids: CATSRDLDSSYEQYF. The CDR3 bases are TGTGCCACCAGCAGAGATCTGGACAGCTCCTACGAGCAGTACTTC.

The gene calls are TRBV7-2 and TRBJ2-2; D might be TRBD1 (5 bases). This CDR3 is 16 amino acids long. Germline V gene lookup returns CDR1 SGHTA and CDR2 FQGNSA. V was cut by 0 bases and J by 4 bases, with 12 bases left in between. CDR3 bases: TGTGCCAGCAGCTTAGCGCTGTTAACAGGCACCGGGGAGCTGTTTTTT. It is translated as CASSLALLTGTGELFF.

J is TRBJ2-7 and V is TRBV18; TRBD1 might be the D (5 bases). The CDR3 spans 13 residues. CDR1 and CDR2 (germline): KGHSH, LQKENI. Deletions cut 3 bases from V and 6 bases from J, with 12 bases between. This CDR3 is CASSPGRGFEQYF. The DNA for the CDR3 is TGTGCCAGCTCACCGGGAAGGGGTTTCGAGCAGTACTTC. Combining the CDR3 with reference TRBV18 and TRBJ2-7 gives the whole variable domain NAGVMQNPRHLVRRRGQEARLRCSPMKGHSHVYWYRQLPEEGLKFMVYLQKENIIDESGMPKERFSAEFPKEGPSILRIQQVVRGDSAAYFCASSPGRGFEQYFGPGTRLTVT.

V usage is TRBV4-1 and J usage is TRBJ2-7, with a weak D call TRBD2 (6 bases). The CDR3 has 14 amino acids. Germline V gene data show CDR1 as MGHRA and CDR2 as YSYEKL. V gave up 1 base and J gave up 6 bases, with 13 bases separating them. The CDR3 protein is CASSQGLRGPEQYF. The CDR3 DNA sequence: TGCGCCAGCAGCCAAGGTCTGCGGGGTCCCGAGCAGTACTTC.

V gene TRBV11-2 combines with J gene TRBJ2-1; 9 bases map to TRBD2. This CDR3 region has 17 residues. The J segment lost 5 bases and the V segment lost 0 bases, leaving 8 bases of the junction unmatched. Germline CDR1 reads SGHAT; CDR2 reads FQNNGV. The CDR3 spells CASSLDRTTSGNNEQFF. The CDR3 DNA reads TGTGCCAGCAGCTTAGATCGTACGACTAGCGGAAACAATGAGCAGTTCTTC.

This chain's CDR3 is CAEGASTGNTIYF. The CDR3 DNA sequence: TGTGCCGAAGGGGCCTCGACTGGAAACACCATATATTTT. The V and J genes are TRBV2 and TRBJ1-3; D perhaps matches TRBD1 (5 bases). The CDR3 contains 13 residues. Deletions cut 11 bases from V and 2 bases from J, with 13 bases between. From germline, CDR1 is SNHLY and CDR2 FYNNEI.

V gene TRBV6-6 combines with J gene TRBJ1-3, with D perhaps matching TRBD1 (5 bases). Trimming stripped 7 bases from V and 5 bases from J, with 18 bases between. CDR3 size: 15 residues. Germline V CDR1 and CDR2: MNHNY, SVGAGI (reference sequence). The CDR3 reads CASTDTGVRRNTIYF. Written as DNA, the CDR3 is TGTGCCAGCACGGACACGGGGGTTCGAAGAAACACCATATATTTT.

V and J are TRBV6-5 and TRBJ1-2; possible D gene TRBD1, 6 bases. This CDR3 region has 14 residues. Germline V gene data show CDR1 as MNHEY and CDR2 as SVGAGI. V was clipped by 0 bases and J by 4 bases, with 9 bases between them. The CDR3 is CASSYSPQGYGYTF. CDR3 coding DNA: TGTGCCAGCAGTTACTCCCCACAGGGCTATGGCTACACCTTC.

The V call is TRBV19, the J call TRBJ1-2, with TRBD1 identical over 9 bases. The J segment lost 8 bases and the V segment lost 3 bases, leaving 13 bases of the junction unmatched. From germline, CDR1 is LNHDA and CDR2 SQIVND (reference sequence). The CDR3 loop spans 16 amino acids. CDR3 DNA: TGTGCCAGTAGTATCACCGGGACAGGGTTGGCTCGAGGCTACACCTTC. It encodes CASSITGTGLARGYTF.

The gene calls are TRBV13 and TRBJ2-3; 11 positions agree with TRBD2. CDR3 length: 18 amino acids. Trimming took 5 bases from V and 3 from J; bases not matched to a gene: 13. In germline, CDR1 is PRHDT, CDR2 FYEKMQ (reference sequence). CDR3 loop: CASSVIAGGPLGTDTQYF. For the CDR3, the DNA is TGTGCCAGCAGCGTCATAGCGGGGGGGCCATTGGGGACAGATACGCAGTATTTT.

The CDR3 sequence: CASSQAEIVSYEQYF. CDR3 in DNA: TGCGCCAGCAGCCAAGCGGAGATTGTCTCCTACGAGCAGTACTTC. The rearrangement uses TRBV4-1 and TRBJ2-7; D remains unclear. From germline, CDR1 is MGHRA and CDR2 YSYEKL. This CDR3 comprises 15 residues. V was shortened by 1 base and J by 0 bases, with 10 bases between the two germline ends.

The chain joins TRBV5-1 to TRBJ1-2, with 10 positions matching TRBD1. This CDR3 region has 14 residues. Germline assignment: CDR1 SGHRS and CDR2 YFSETQ. Trimming removed 6 bases from V and 4 bases from J; junction bases left unmatched: 6. The CDR3 region is CASNQDRGTYGYTF. Here the CDR3 DNA reads TGCGCCAGCAACCAGGACAGGGGGACCTATGGCTACACCTTC.

The rearrangement uses TRBV30 and TRBJ1-2; TRBD1 is a possible D gene (6 bases). The CDR3 is made up of 16 amino acids. Per germline, CDR1 GTSNPN and CDR2 SVGIG (reference sequence). Trimming cost V 3 bases and J 0 bases, with 17 bases left between them. This CDR3 is CAWRKRGGAANYGYTF. The CDR3, as DNA: TGTGCCTGGAGAAAAAGGGGGGGGGCCGCTAACTATGGCTACACCTTC.

This chain connects TRBV7-2 to TRBJ2-7; 7 nucleotides line up with TRBD1. Germline values: CDR1 SGHTA, CDR2 FQGNSA. The junction had 11 bases not matched to a gene; V was cut back by 5 bases and J by 1 base. This CDR3 contains 16 residues. This CDR3 reads CASSRDSNVVSYEQYF. CDR3 nucleotide sequence: TGTGCCAGCAGCCGGGACAGTAACGTGGTTTCCTACGAGCAGTACTTC.

The V gene is TRBV6-5, the J gene TRBJ1-5, with TRBD1 identical over 10 bases. Germline CDR1 MNHEY, CDR2 SVGAGI. V lost 6 bases and J lost 6; bases outside the gene matches: 8. The CDR3 is made up of 15 amino acids. CDR3 region: CASSPGQGFAQPQHF. The DNA for the CDR3 is TGTGCCAGCAGCCCGGGACAGGGGTTTGCTCAGCCCCAGCATTTT.

The V and J genes are TRBV7-3 and TRBJ1-2; TRBD1 aligns across 7 bases. The length of the CDR3 is 16 residues. Germline CDR1 and CDR2: SGHTA and FQGTGA. Trimming at V came to 5 bases and at J to 0 bases, leaving 9 bases not matched to a gene. CDR3 sequence (DNA): TGTGCCAGCAGCCCCATGGGACAGCCATCTAACTATGGCTACACCTTC. Translating it yields CASSPMGQPSNYGYTF.

The rearrangement links TRBV7-9 to TRBJ1-2; TRBD1 matches 7 bases. The CDR3 contains 14 residues. CDR1 SEHNR and CDR2 FQNEAQ come from the germline V gene (reference sequence). V gave up 1 base and J gave up 8 bases; unmatched junction bases: 7. The CDR3 nucleotides read TGTGCCAGCAGCTTAGAACAGGGGCTCGGAGGCTACACCTTC. Encoded protein: CASSLEQGLGGYTF.

The rearrangement uses TRBV11-2 and TRBJ1-5; D remains ambiguous. CDR3 size: 13 residues. V was pared by 5 bases and J by 2 bases, with 7 bases between. CDR1 and CDR2 from the germline V gene are SGHAT and FQNNGV. CDR3 region: CASSRQGNQPQHF. The CDR3 DNA reads TGTGCCAGCAGCAGACAAGGCAATCAGCCCCAGCATTTT.

V and J are TRBV4-1 and TRBJ1-3, with 7 bases matching TRBD1. Germline CDR1 is MGHRA and CDR2 is YSYEKL. The CDR3 is 15 residues long. The V gene end was trimmed by 4 bases and the J gene end by 4 bases; junction bases not matched to a gene: 7. The CDR3 region is CASSRAGTAGNTIYF. The CDR3 DNA reads as TGCGCCAGCAGCCGAGCCGGGACAGCCGGAAACACCATATATTTT.

This clone has only a few counts. V and J are TRBV2 and TRBJ2-3, with 10 bases that match TRBD2. There are 14 residues in the CDR3. The J segment lost 8 bases and the V segment lost 3 bases, leaving 5 bases of the junction unmatched. The germline V gene encodes CDR1 SNHLY and CDR2 FYNNEI. This chain's CDR3 is CASSDFLAGVTQYF. The CDR3 nucleotides are TGTGCCAGCAGTGACTTCCTAGCGGGGGTTACGCAGTATTTT.

This rearrangement joins TRBV5-8 to TRBJ1-2, with 7 bases lining up with TRBD1. This CDR3 is built from 15 residues. J gave up 0 bases and V 3 bases, and 5 bases lay outside the gene matches. Looked up from germline, CDR1 is SGHTS and CDR2 is YDEGEE. The DNA of the CDR3 is TGTGCCAGCAGCTCCGGGACAGCTCCTAACTATGGCTACACCTTC. Translation: CASSSGTAPNYGYTF.

V is TRBV29-1 and J is TRBJ1-2; TRBD1 agrees at 9 bases. Germline V lookup: CDR1 SQVTM, CDR2 ANQGSEA. The ends lost 0 bases at V and 4 bases at J; junction bases unmatched: 12. This CDR3 comprises 17 residues. In DNA form, the CDR3 reads TGCAGCGTTGAAGATCGCGCACAGAGGGACAGGGCCTATGGCTACACCTTC. Residues: CSVEDRAQRDRAYGYTF.

V usage is TRBV19 and J usage is TRBJ2-5; the match to TRBD1 covers 10 bases. Germline values: CDR1 LNHDA, CDR2 SQIVND (reference sequence). CDR3 length: 14 residues. V gave up 6 bases and J gave up 5 bases; unmatched junction bases: 6. Here the CDR3 DNA reads TGTGCCAGTAGCATGACAGGGGGCGGTGAGACCCAGTACTTC. Amino acid sequence: CASSMTGGGETQYF.

The rearrangement joins TRBV14 to TRBJ1-4, with 9 bases identical to TRBD1. The CDR3 is 15 amino acids. V shed 4 bases, J shed 8 bases, and the junction held 8 bases outside the gene matches. From germline, CDR1 is SGHDN and CDR2 FVKESK. This chain's CDR3 is CASSPRTGVGEKLFF. As DNA, the CDR3 is TGTGCCAGCAGCCCCAGGACAGGGGTTGGAGAAAAACTGTTTTTT.

The V call is TRBV28, the J call TRBJ2-7; D unresolved. The germline V and J ends were trimmed by 8 bases and 3 bases, with 11 bases remaining between them. The CDR3 consists of 12 residues. CDR1 is MDHEN, CDR2 SYDVKM, per germline. As DNA, the CDR3 is TGTGCCAGCGGCGGATTTAGCTACGAGCAGTACTTC. Translated, it gives CASGGFSYEQYF.

The chain combines TRBV29-1 with TRBJ2-7, with 7 bases fitting TRBD2. Germline trimming cut 4 bases from V and 0 bases from J; bases unmatched to any gene: 12. CDR3 length equals 16 residues. The germline gives CDR1 SQVTM, CDR2 ANQGSEA. In DNA, the CDR3 is TGCAGCGTTGGGGGAGTGAGGGAGGGTTCCTCCTACGAGCAGTACTTC. Residues: CSVGGVREGSSYEQYF.

This chain uses TRBV2 with TRBJ2-1; TRBD2 matches 10 bases. The germline V gene encodes CDR1 SNHLY and CDR2 FYNNEI. This CDR3 spans 15 amino acids. J was trimmed by 5 bases and V by 6 bases; bases with no gene match: 7. Written as DNA, the CDR3 is TGTGCCAGCAGGCCAACTAGCGGGATCAACAATGAGCAGTTCTTC. It is translated as CASRPTSGINNEQFF.

The genes are TRBV10-3 and TRBJ1-1, with 10 bases that match TRBD1. The germline CDR1 and CDR2 sequences are ENHRY and SYGVKD. This CDR3 is 14 amino acids long. J was trimmed by 5 bases and V by 8 bases; bases with no gene match: 8. CDR3 amino acids: CAIGGTGVSTEAFF. Here the CDR3 DNA reads TGTGCCATCGGAGGGACAGGGGTGAGTACTGAAGCTTTCTTT.